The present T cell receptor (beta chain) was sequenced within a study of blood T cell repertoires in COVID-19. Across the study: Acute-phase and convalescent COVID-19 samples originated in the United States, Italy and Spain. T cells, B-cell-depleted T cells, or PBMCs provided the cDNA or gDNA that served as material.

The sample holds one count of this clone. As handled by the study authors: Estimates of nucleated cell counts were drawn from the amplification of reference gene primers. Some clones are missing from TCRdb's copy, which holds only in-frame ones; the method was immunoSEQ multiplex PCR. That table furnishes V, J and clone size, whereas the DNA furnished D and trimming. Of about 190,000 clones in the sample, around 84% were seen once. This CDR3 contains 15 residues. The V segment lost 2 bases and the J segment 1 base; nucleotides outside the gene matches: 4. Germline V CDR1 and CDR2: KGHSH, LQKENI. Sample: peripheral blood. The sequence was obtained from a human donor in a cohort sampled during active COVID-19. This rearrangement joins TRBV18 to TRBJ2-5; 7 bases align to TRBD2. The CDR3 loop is CASSPGGVLQETQYF. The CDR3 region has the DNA TGTGCCAGCTCACCAGGGGGGGTCCTCCAAGAGACCCAGTACTTC. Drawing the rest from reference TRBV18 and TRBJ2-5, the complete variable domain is NAGVMQNPRHLVRRRGQEARLRCSPMKGHSHVYWYRQLPEEGLKFMVYLQKENIIDESGMPKERFSAEFPKEGPSILRIQQVVRGDSAAYFCASSPGGVLQETQYFGPGTRLLVL.